The 23 T cell receptor beta chains in this list originate from one sample, sequenced in a study of T cells after yellow fever vaccination. TCRdb reprocessed the 5' RACE reads via MiXCR and lists one record per CDR3 protein. The sample has under 200,000 distinct CDR3 sequences; more than 5.5% are singletons. This specimen was CD4+ T cells sorted from PBMCs, taken less than 6 days after the first yellow fever vaccination. The receptors come from a young man who received the YFV17D yellow fever vaccine.

The V and J genes are TRBV19 and TRBJ2-5, with 9 bases fitting TRBD1. The germline V gene has CDR1 LNHDA and CDR2 SQIVND (reference sequence). The CDR3 totals 13 residues. J lost 7 bases, V lost 8 bases, and 8 bases had no gene match. This CDR3 reads CASSPQGAGTQYF. The CDR3 DNA sequence: TGTGCCAGTTCGCCACAGGGGGCAGGGACCCAGTACTTC.

Many counts were recorded for this clonotype. The V gene is TRBV9, the J gene TRBJ2-1; TRBD2 agrees at 10 bases. Germline V gene data show CDR1 as SGDLS and CDR2 as YYNGEE. The CDR3 is 14 residues long. The junction had 9 bases not matched to a gene; V was cut back by 3 bases and J by 12 bases. The CDR3 spells CASSAPGTSVRQFF. DNA for the CDR3: TGTGCCAGCAGCGCGCCCGGGACTAGCGTCCGGCAGTTCTTC.

This clonotype turned up a few times. The genes are TRBV12-3 or TRBV12-4 and TRBJ1-2; D ambiguous. V was cut by 1 base and J by 4 bases, with 13 bases left in between. The CDR3 is made up of 15 amino acids. The CDR3 protein is CASSLGSSGFYGYTF. In nucleotides, the CDR3 is TGTGCCAGCAGTTTAGGGTCATCTGGTTTCTATGGCTACACCTTC.

This clonotype was picked up a small number of times. The rearrangement links TRBV7-3 to TRBJ2-6, with unresolved D. Trimming stripped 5 bases from V and 0 bases from J, with 8 bases between. Germline-derived CDR1 and CDR2 are SGHTA and FQGTGA. This CDR3 is built from 15 residues. The CDR3 DNA is TGTGCCAGCAGCCCTCCGGGCTCTGGGGCCAACGTCCTGACTTTC. Residues: CASSPPGSGANVLTF.

In its sample, this clonotype was seen many times. The rearrangement uses TRBV6-2 or TRBV6-3 and TRBJ2-1; D remains ambiguous. Germline V gene lookup returns CDR1 MNHEY and CDR2 SVGEGT. Trimming shortened V by 2 bases and J by 3 bases, and 14 bases separated the two germline ends. The CDR3 is 16 amino acids. CDR3 DNA: TGTGCCAGCAGTTACCTTTCGGCCCGCTACTACAATGAGCAGTTCTTC. The encoded protein is CASSYLSARYYNEQFF.

This clonotype has at least ten counts. The gene calls are TRBV5-1 and TRBJ1-1; D not resolved. CDR1 is SGHRS and CDR2 is YFSETQ in the germline V gene. Trimming took off 3 bases at V and 1 base at J, with 10 bases between the two ends. The CDR3 is 14 residues long. The CDR3, as DNA: TGCGCCAGCAGCTCTATGGACGGGAACACTGAAGCTTTCTTT. Protein: CASSSMDGNTEAFF.

This chain uses TRBV5-1 with TRBJ2-5; D not certain. Deletions cut 2 bases from V and 5 bases from J, with 13 bases between. The CDR3 has 14 amino acids. Per the germline V gene, CDR1 is SGHRS and CDR2 is YFSETQ. The CDR3 nucleotides read TGCGCCAGCAGCTTAAGCCCCGGGCGGGAGACCCAGTACTTC. Translation: CASSLSPGRETQYF.

The chain is built from TRBV5-1 and TRBJ2-1, with D maybe TRBD2 (6 bases). Germline CDR1 is SGHRS and CDR2 is YFSETQ. V shed 0 bases and J shed 3 bases, with 10 bases lying between them. The CDR3 consists of 15 residues. CDR3 loop: CASSLEAGLYNEQFF. The CDR3 coding sequence is TGCGCCAGCAGCTTGGAAGCGGGTCTCTACAATGAGCAGTTCTTC.

This chain uses TRBV6-1 with TRBJ1-5; no reliable D call. The ends were cut back, 7 bases at V and 0 bases at J, with 10 bases in the middle. Germline V gene data show CDR1 as MNHNS and CDR2 as SASEGT. The CDR3 has 14 amino acids. The CDR3, as DNA: TGTGCCAGCAACGTGCAGTATAGCAATCAGCCCCAGCATTTT. Protein: CASNVQYSNQPQHF.

This clonotype was seen only a few times. The chain links TRBV30 to TRBJ1-3, with no clear D. Germline V lookup: CDR1 GTSNPN, CDR2 SVGIG (reference sequence). CDR3 size: 13 residues. Trimming took 1 base from V and 7 from J, leaving 11 bases between them. CDR3 loop: CAWSDYGDNTIYF. CDR3 nucleotide sequence: TGTGCCTGGAGTGATTACGGGGATAACACCATATATTTT.

There are many counts of this clonotype. The V call is TRBV7-2, the J call TRBJ1-1, with TRBD1 matching 8 bases. The trim removed 0 bases at V and 4 bases at J, leaving 13 bases unmatched. Germline assignment: CDR1 SGHTA and CDR2 FQGNSA. The length of the CDR3 is 18 residues. CDR3 amino acids: CASSLAFLRGRDSTEAFF. The CDR3 DNA follows: TGTGCCAGCAGCTTAGCGTTCCTCAGGGGGCGCGACTCCACTGAAGCTTTCTTT.

This clonotype was seen at least ten times. The CDR3 protein is CASSQEPRNYEQYF. CDR3 bases: TGCGCCAGCAGCCAAGAGCCAAGGAACTACGAGCAGTACTTC. The chain couples TRBV4-3 to TRBJ2-7; D is undetermined. This CDR3 region has 14 residues. Deletions cut 0 bases from V and 3 bases from J, with 9 bases between. Per germline, CDR1 LGHNA and CDR2 YSLEER.

This clonotype was observed many times. This chain uses TRBV5-1 with TRBJ1-1, with 7 bases matching TRBD1. There are 16 residues in the CDR3. Germline-derived CDR1 and CDR2 are SGHRS and YFSETQ. V trimming: 0 bases; J trimming: 4 bases; junction bases outside the gene matches: 9. This CDR3 reads CASSLDRGLWVTEAFF. The CDR3 DNA is TGCGCCAGCAGCTTGGATAGGGGGCTTTGGGTCACTGAAGCTTTCTTT.

This clonotype was picked up many times. V is TRBV7-2 and J is TRBJ2-7; 12 bases fit TRBD2. Germline V CDR1 and CDR2: SGHTA, FQGNSA. The CDR3 runs to 16 residues. V was pared by 0 bases and J by 5 bases, with 5 bases of the junction left unmatched. CDR3 loop: CASSLAPSGGAHEQYV. The CDR3, as DNA: TGTGCCAGCAGCTTAGCGCCTAGCGGGGGGGCCCACGAGCAGTACGTC.

This clonotype came up many times. The rearrangement joins TRBV5-1 to TRBJ1-5; D uncertain. The CDR3 runs 14 residues. The germline V and J ends were trimmed by 4 bases and 5 bases, with 13 bases remaining between them. Germline CDR1 SGHRS, CDR2 YFSETQ. CDR3 amino acids: CASSDGEVHQPQHF. In DNA, the CDR3 is TGCGCCAGCAGCGACGGGGAAGTCCATCAGCCCCAGCATTTT.

This clonotype occurred many times. V is TRBV20-1 and J is TRBJ2-3, with D uncertain. The V end was cut by 4 bases, the J end by 3 bases, with 14 bases between. Germline V CDR1 and CDR2: DFQATT, SNEGSKA (reference sequence). The CDR3 contains 14 residues. The DNA of the CDR3 is TGCAGTGCTATCCCCTACCAGCGAACAGATACGCAGTATTTT. Protein: CSAIPYQRTDTQYF.

This clonotype showed up many times. The gene calls are TRBV7-9 and TRBJ2-5; a weak D match, TRBD2 (6 bases). This CDR3 is built from 16 residues. Trimming took off 1 base at V and 1 base at J, with 13 bases between the two ends. CDR1 and CDR2 (germline): SEHNR, FQNEAQ (reference sequence). CDR3 residues: CASSLGRGGLQETQYF. DNA of the CDR3: TGTGCCAGCAGCTTAGGGCGGGGCGGACTCCAAGAGACCCAGTACTTC.

This clonotype was seen only a few times. The gene calls are TRBV2 and TRBJ1-3; D is unclear. CDR1 is SNHLY and CDR2 is FYNNEI in the germline V gene. The CDR3 runs 12 residues. With 5 bases removed from V and 3 bases from J, the gap between germline ends came to 5 bases. In DNA, the CDR3 is TGTGCCAGCAGTCCGTATGGAAACACCATATATTTT. Translating gives CASSPYGNTIYF.

This clonotype showed up many times. J is TRBJ2-7 and V is TRBV7-2; D may be TRBD2 (5 bases). Trimming pared 6 bases from V and 3 bases from J, leaving 12 bases between. The CDR3 is made up of 13 amino acids. In germline, CDR1 is SGHTA, CDR2 FQGNSA. CDR3 coding DNA: TGTGCCAGCAGGTTGGCTAGCAGCTACGAGCAGTACTTC. It codes for CASRLASSYEQYF.

Written as DNA, the CDR3 is TGTGCCAGCAGTTACCAAGGTCTAGCTGCGTCTAGCACAGATACGCAGTATTTT. It encodes CASSYQGLAASSTDTQYF. The J gene is TRBJ2-3, the V gene TRBV6-5; possible D gene TRBD2, 5 bases. Trimming stripped 2 bases from V and 0 bases from J, with 18 bases between. CDR3 size: 18 residues. Germline V gives CDR1 MNHEY, CDR2 SVGAGI.

About this clonotype: The junction departs from the called germline gene at one end, perhaps through a read error. The genes are TRBV7-6 and TRBJ2-7, with D perhaps TRBD1 (6 bases). The germline gives CDR1 SGHVS, CDR2 FNYEAQ. This CDR3 contains 13 residues. The DNA of the CDR3 is TGTGCTAGCAGCTCATACAGGGAGTACGAGCAGTACTTC. This sequence encodes CASSSYREYEQYF.

Here the CDR3 reads CASIPWDRNNSPLHF. CDR3 bases: TGTGCCAGCATTCCTTGGGACAGGAATAATTCACCCCTCCACTTT. This chain joins TRBV6-1 and TRBJ1-6; 8 positions match TRBD1. The CDR3 is 15 residues long. Germline V lookup: CDR1 MNHNS, CDR2 SASEGT. With 7 bases clipped from V and 5 bases from J, the junction kept 7 bases outside the gene matches.

The chain employs TRBV12-3 or TRBV12-4 and TRBJ1-1; D remains ambiguous. V lost 6 bases to trimming and J lost 3 bases, with 14 bases between them. This CDR3 has 14 amino acids. CDR3 in amino acids: CASSAIGLDTEAFF. The CDR3 DNA follows: TGTGCCAGCAGCGCGATTGGGCTAGACACTGAAGCTTTCTTT.